This T cell receptor (beta chain) was found in a study of identical twins. After template switching added a universal primer site, the resulting cDNA carried unique molecular identifiers. Using its own MiXCR run on the 5' RACE reads, TCRdb lists one record per CDR3 protein. The sample consists of a few hundred thousand distinct CDR3 sequences, 7.5% to 9.5% of them appearing once. Germline CDR1 MGHDK, CDR2 SYGVNS. This CDR3 region has 12 residues. V gave up 2 bases and J gave up 5 bases, with 6 bases separating them. This sample also belongs to another study, concerning yellow fever vaccine responses in identical twins.

The V gene is TRBV25-1, the J gene TRBJ1-1; D gene ambiguous. The sequencing input was CD8+ T cells sorted from blood. The receptor was isolated from a woman aged 18-29 years in good health. DNA for the CDR3: TGTGCCAGCAGTGAACGGGGTACTGAAGCTTTCTTT. It specifies CASSERGTEAFF.